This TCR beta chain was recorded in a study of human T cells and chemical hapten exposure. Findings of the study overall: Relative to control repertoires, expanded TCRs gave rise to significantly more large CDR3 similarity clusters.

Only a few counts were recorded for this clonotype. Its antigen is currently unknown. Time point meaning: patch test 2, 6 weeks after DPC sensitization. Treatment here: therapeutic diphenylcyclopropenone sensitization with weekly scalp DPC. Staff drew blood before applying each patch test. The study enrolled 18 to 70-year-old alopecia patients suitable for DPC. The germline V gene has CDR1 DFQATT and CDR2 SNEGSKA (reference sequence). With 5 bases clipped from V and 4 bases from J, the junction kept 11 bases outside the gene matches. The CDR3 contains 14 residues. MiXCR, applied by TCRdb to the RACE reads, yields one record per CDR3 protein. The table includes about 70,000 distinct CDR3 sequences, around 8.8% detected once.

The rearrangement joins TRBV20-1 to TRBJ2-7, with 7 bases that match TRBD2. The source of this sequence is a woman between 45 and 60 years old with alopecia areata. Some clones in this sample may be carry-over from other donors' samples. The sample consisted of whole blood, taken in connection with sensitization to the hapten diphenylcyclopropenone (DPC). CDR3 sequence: CSAQPPGLKYEQYF. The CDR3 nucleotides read TGCAGTGCTCAGCCCCCGGGACTAAAATACGAGCAGTACTTC.